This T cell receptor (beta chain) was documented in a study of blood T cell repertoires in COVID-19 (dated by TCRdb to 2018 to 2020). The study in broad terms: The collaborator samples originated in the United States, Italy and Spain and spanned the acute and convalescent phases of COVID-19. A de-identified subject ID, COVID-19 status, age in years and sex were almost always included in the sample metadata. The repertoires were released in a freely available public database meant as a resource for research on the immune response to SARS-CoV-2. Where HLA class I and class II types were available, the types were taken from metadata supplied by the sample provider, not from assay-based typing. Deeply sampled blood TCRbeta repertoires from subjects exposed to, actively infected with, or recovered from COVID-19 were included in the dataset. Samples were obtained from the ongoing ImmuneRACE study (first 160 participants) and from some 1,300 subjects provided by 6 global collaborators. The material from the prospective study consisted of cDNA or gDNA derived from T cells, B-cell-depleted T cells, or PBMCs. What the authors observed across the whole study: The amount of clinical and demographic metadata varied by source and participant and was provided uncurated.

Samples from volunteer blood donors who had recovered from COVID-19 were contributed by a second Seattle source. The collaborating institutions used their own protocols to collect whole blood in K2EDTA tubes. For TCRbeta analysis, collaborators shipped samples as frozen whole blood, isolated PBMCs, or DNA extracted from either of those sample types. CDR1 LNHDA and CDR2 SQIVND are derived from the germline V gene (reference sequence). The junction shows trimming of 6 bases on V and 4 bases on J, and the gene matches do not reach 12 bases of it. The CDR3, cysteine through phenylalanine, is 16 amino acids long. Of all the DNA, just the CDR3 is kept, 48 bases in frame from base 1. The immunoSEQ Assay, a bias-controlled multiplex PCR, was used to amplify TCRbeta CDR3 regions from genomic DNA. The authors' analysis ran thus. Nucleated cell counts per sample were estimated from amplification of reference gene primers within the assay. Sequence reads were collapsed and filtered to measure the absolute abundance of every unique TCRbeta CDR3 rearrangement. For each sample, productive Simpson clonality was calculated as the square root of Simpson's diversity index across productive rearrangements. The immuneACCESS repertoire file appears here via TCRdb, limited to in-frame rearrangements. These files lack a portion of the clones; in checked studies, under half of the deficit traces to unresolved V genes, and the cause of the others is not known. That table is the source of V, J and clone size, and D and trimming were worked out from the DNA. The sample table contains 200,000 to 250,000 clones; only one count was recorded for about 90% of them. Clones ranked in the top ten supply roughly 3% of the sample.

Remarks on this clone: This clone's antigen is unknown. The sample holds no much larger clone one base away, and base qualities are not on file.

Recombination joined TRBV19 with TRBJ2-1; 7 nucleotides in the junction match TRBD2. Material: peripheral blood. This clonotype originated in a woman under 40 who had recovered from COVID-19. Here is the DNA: TGTGCCAGTAGGCCCATGGGGCGGGGGTCGTACAATGAGCAGTTCTTC. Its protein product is CASRPMGRGSYNEQFF.